What follows are 11 T cell receptor beta chains derived from one specimen sequenced in a study of T cell repertoires in cytomegalovirus infection. TCRdb independently ran MiXCR on the reads; one entry per CDR3 protein. The table lists fewer than 250,000 distinct CDR3 sequences, about 12% of them singletons. Material: PBMCs. The receptor source for this set is a human donor in good health (CMV status not recorded). Some clones in this sample may be carry-over from other donors' samples.

This clonotype was seen a few times. CDR3 in amino acids: CATSRDGAGLRGNQPQHF. The CDR3 coding sequence is TGTGCCACCAGCAGAGATGGTGCAGGTTTGAGAGGCAATCAGCCCCAGCATTTT. The chain links TRBV15 to TRBJ1-5; D not resolved. The CDR3 sequence is 18 residues long. V dropped 0 bases and J dropped 2 bases, with 17 bases sitting between them. CDR1 and CDR2 from the germline V gene are LNHNV and YYDKDF (reference sequence).

This clonotype was picked up many times. This chain joins TRBV7-9 and TRBJ1-5; TRBD1 might be the D (5 bases). Trimming removed 1 base at V and 11 bases at J, with 9 bases between. CDR1 is SEHNR and CDR2 is FQNEAQ in the germline V gene (reference sequence). This CDR3 region has 12 residues. Written as DNA, the CDR3 is TGTGCCAGCAGCTTAGATACAGGCACCCAGCATTTT. Translation: CASSLDTGTQHF.

Ten or more counts support this clonotype. The rearrangement uses TRBV5-4 and TRBJ1-2; TRBD1 matches at 8 bases. Germline V gene lookup returns CDR1 SGHNT and CDR2 YYREEE (reference sequence). V was clipped by 4 bases and J by 6 bases; unmatched bases: 5. The CDR3 spans 13 residues. CDR3 in DNA: TGTGCCAGCAGCGTGGACAGGGAGGATGGCTACACCTTC. Amino acid sequence: CASSVDREDGYTF.

This sequence joins TRBV19 and TRBJ1-5; the D gene is possibly TRBD1 (5 bases). CDR1 and CDR2 (germline): LNHDA, SQIVND (reference sequence). The CDR3 has 15 amino acids. Trimming removed 6 bases from V and 2 bases from J, with 14 bases in between. CDR3 region: CASSRSVGGNQPQHF. CDR3 DNA: TGTGCCAGTAGCAGGAGCGTGGGGGGCAATCAGCCCCAGCATTTT.

In this sample, this clonotype turned up many times. This rearrangement joins TRBV7-2 to TRBJ2-3; D gene ambiguous. The V gene's germline CDR1 is SGHTA and CDR2 FQGNSA. Trimming took off 2 bases at V and 1 base at J, with 10 bases between the two ends. The CDR3 totals 15 residues. The DNA for the CDR3 is TGTGCCAGCAGCTTAAGCGAGCACCGCACAGATACGCAGTATTTT. Translation: CASSLSEHRTDTQYF.

This clonotype occurred many times. The rearrangement uses TRBV7-2 and TRBJ1-2; maybe TRBD1 (5 bases). This CDR3 spans 13 amino acids. The V end was cut by 5 bases, the J end by 0 bases, with 7 bases between. The V gene's germline CDR1 is SGHTA and CDR2 FQGNSA. CDR3: CASSPTANYGYTF. CDR3 DNA sequence: TGTGCCAGCAGCCCGACAGCTAACTATGGCTACACCTTC.

This clonotype was counted between two and nine times. J is TRBJ1-4 and V is TRBV2; no firm D call. V lost 7 bases and J 0 bases, leaving 9 bases between the germline ends. This CDR3 has 14 residues. The germline gives CDR1 SNHLY, CDR2 FYNNEI. The CDR3 nucleotides are TGTGCCAGCAACCTCAGGTCAACTAATGAAAAACTGTTTTTT. Translating it yields CASNLRSTNEKLFF.

This clonotype was seen many times. Written as DNA, the CDR3 is TGCAGCGTTGGGGGTAGGGGGCTCGGGCAGCCCCAGCATTTT. Translated: CSVGGRGLGQPQHF. V usage is TRBV29-1 and J usage is TRBJ1-5; 7 nucleotides line up with TRBD1. V shed 4 bases and J 7 bases; nucleotides not matched to a gene: 10. This CDR3 comprises 14 residues. Germline CDR1 and CDR2: SQVTM and ANQGSEA.

This clonotype was seen at least ten times. The V gene is TRBV28, the J gene TRBJ2-7; D is uncertain. This CDR3 spans 13 amino acids. Trimming removed 5 bases from V and 3 bases from J, with 11 bases in between. The germline V gene has CDR1 MDHEN and CDR2 SYDVKM. Written as DNA, the CDR3 is TGTGCCAGCAGTCCGGCTGGGGACTACGAGCAGTACTTC. Amino acids: CASSPAGDYEQYF. Full variable domain (remainder filled in from reference TRBV28 and TRBJ2-7): DVKVTQSSRYLVKRTGEKVFLECVQDMDHENMFWYRQDPGLGLRLIYFSYDVKMKEKGDIPEGYSVSREKKERFSLILESASTNQTSMYLCASSPAGDYEQYFGPGTRLTVT.

This clonotype occurred many times. The genes are TRBV6-2 or TRBV6-3 and TRBJ2-5, with 12 nucleotides matching TRBD2. This CDR3 comprises 16 residues. In germline, CDR1 is MNHEY, CDR2 SVGEGT. With 2 bases clipped from V and 5 bases from J, the junction kept 6 bases outside the gene matches. Here the CDR3 reads CASSYGLAGTSETQYF. DNA for the CDR3: TGTGCCAGCAGTTACGGACTAGCGGGGACTTCGGAGACCCAGTACTTC.

This clonotype was detected ten times or more. The chain recombines TRBV7-2 with TRBJ2-6; 10 bases are a match to TRBD2. CDR3 length: 17 amino acids. CDR1 and CDR2 (germline): SGHTA, FQGNSA. The trim removed 2 bases at V and 4 bases at J, leaving 5 bases unmatched. This CDR3 reads CASSLLAGAVGANVLTF. The CDR3 coding sequence is TGTGCCAGCAGCTTACTAGCGGGAGCGGTAGGGGCCAACGTCCTGACTTTC.